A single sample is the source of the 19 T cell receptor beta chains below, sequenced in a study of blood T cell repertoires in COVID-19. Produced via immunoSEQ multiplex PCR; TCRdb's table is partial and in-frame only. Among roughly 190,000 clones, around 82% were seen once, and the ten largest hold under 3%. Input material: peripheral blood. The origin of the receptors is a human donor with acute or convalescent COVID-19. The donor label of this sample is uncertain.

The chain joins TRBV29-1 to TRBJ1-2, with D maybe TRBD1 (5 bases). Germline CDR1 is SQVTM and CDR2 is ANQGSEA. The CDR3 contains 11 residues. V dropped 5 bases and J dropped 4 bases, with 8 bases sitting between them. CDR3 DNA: TGCAGCGTTAACGGGGGCTATGGCTACACCTTC. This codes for CSVNGGYGYTF. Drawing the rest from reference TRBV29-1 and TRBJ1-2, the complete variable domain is SAVISQKPSRDICQRGTSLTIQCQVDSQVTMMFWYRQQPGQSLTLIATANQGSEATYESGFVIDKFPISRPNLTFSTLTVSNMSPEDSSIYLCSVNGGYGYTFGSGTRLTVV.

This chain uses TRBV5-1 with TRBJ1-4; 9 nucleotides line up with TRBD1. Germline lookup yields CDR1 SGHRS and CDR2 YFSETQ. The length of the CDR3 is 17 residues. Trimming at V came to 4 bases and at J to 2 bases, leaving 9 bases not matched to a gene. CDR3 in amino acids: CASSPGQGMSTNEKLFF. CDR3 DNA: TGCGCCAGCAGCCCCGGACAGGGGATGAGCACTAATGAAAAACTGTTTTTT.

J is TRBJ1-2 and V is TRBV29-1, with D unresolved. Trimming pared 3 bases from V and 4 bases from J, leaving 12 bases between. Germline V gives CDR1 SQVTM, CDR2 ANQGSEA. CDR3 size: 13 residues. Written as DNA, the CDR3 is TGCAGCGTTGAGGGCGTATCGAGCTATGGCTACACCTTC. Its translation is CSVEGVSSYGYTF.

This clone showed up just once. The CDR3 coding sequence is TGTGCCAGCCACTTTAGCGGGAGTTTTACAGATACGCAGTATTTT. This translates into CASHFSGSFTDTQYF. The chain links TRBV28 to TRBJ2-3, with 9 positions matching TRBD2. Germline V gene lookup returns CDR1 MDHEN and CDR2 SYDVKM. The CDR3 extends over 15 amino acids. Trimming cost V 8 bases and J 3 bases; bases outside gene matches: 9.

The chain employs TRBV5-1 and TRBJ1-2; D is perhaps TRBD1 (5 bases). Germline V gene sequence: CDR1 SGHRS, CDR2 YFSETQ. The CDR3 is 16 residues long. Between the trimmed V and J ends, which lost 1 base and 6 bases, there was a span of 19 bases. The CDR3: CASSLMIGAQADGYTF. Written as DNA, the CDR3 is TGCGCCAGCAGCTTGATGATAGGGGCGCAGGCAGATGGCTACACCTTC.

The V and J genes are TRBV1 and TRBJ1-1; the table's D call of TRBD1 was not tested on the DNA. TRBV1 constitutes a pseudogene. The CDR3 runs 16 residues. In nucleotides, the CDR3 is TGCACCAGCAGCCAAGATCCAGGACAGAAGAACACTGAAGCTTTCTTT. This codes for CTSSQDPGQKNTEAFF.

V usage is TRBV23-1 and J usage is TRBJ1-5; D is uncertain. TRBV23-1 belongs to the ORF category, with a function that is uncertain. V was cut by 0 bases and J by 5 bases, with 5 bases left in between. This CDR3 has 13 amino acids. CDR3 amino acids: CASSQSRDQPQHF. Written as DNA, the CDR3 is TGCGCCAGCAGTCAATCGAGGGATCAGCCCCAGCATTTT.

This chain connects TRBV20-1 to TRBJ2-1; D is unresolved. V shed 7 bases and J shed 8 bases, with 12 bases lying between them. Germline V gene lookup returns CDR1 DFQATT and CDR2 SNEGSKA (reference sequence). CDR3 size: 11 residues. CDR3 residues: CSGLGRDEQFF. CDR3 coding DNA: TGCAGTGGCCTAGGCCGGGATGAGCAGTTCTTC.

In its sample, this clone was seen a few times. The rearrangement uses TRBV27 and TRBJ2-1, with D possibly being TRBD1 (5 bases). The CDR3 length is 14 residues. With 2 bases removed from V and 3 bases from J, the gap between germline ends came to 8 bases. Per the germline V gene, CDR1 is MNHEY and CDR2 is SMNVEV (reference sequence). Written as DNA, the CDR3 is TGTGCCAGCAGTTTACCCGACAGCTACAATGAGCAGTTCTTC. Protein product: CASSLPDSYNEQFF.

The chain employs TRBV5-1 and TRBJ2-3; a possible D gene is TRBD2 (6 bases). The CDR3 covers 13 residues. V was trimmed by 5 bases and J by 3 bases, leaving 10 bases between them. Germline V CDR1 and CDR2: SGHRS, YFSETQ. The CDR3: CASRGGGTDTQYF. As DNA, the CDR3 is TGCGCCAGCAGAGGTGGGGGGACAGATACGCAGTATTTT.

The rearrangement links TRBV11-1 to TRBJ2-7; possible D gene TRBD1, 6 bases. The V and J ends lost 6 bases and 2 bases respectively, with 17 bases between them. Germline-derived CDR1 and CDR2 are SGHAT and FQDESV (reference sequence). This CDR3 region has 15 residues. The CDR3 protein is CASSSDSAAPYEQYF. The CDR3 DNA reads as TGTGCCAGCAGTTCGGACAGTGCGGCTCCCTACGAGCAGTACTTC.

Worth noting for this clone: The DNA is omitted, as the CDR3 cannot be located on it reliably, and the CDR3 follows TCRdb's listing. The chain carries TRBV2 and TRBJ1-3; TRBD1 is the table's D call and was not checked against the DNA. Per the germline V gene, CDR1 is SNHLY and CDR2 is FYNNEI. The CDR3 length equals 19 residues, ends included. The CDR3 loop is CASSTSNQRTSYSGNTIYF.

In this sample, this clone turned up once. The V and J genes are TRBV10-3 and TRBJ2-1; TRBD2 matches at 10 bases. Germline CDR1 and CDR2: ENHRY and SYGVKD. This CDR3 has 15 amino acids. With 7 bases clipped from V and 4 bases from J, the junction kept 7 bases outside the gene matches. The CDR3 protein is CAIKPTSGTYNEQFF. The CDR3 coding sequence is TGTGCCATCAAACCTACTAGCGGGACTTACAATGAGCAGTTCTTC.

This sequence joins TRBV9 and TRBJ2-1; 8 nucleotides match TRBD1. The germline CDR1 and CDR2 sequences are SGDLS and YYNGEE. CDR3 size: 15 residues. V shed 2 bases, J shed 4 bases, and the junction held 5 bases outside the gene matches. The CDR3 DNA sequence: TGTGCCAGCAGCGTGGACAGGGACGGTTACAATGAGCAGTTCTTC. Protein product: CASSVDRDGYNEQFF.

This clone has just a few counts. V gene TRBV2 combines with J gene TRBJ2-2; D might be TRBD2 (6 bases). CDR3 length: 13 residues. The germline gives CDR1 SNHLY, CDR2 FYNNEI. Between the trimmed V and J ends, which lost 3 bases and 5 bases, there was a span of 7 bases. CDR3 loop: CASSEGGTGELFF. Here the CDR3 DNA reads TGTGCCAGCAGTGAGGGGGGAACCGGGGAGCTGTTTTTT.

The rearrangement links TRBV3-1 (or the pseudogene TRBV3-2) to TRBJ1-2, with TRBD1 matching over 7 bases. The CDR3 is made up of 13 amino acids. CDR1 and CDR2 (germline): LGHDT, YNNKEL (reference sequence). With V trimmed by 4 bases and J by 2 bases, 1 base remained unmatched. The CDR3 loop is CASSPDRNYGYTF. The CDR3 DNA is TGTGCCAGCAGCCCGGACAGGAACTATGGCTACACCTTC.

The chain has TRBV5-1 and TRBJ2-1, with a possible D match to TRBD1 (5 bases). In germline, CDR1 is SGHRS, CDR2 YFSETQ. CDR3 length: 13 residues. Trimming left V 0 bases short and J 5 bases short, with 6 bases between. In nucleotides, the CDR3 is TGCGCCAGCAGCTTGGACAGGAACAATGAGCAGTTCTTC. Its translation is CASSLDRNNEQFF.

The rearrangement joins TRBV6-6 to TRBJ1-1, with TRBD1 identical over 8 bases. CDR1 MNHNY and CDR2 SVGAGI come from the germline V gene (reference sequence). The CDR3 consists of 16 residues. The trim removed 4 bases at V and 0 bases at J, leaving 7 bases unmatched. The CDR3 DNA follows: TGTGCCAGCAGTTCGACAGGGGCTCCCCTGAACACTGAAGCTTTCTTT. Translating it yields CASSSTGAPLNTEAFF.

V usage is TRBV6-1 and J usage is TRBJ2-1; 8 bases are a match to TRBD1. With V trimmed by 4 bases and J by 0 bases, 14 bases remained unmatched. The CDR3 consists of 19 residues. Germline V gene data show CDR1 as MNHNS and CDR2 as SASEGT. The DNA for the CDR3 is TGTGCCAGCAGTGCTCGTTTAATCACAGGGGGGAGCTCCTACAATGAGCAGTTCTTC. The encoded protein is CASSARLITGGSSYNEQFF.